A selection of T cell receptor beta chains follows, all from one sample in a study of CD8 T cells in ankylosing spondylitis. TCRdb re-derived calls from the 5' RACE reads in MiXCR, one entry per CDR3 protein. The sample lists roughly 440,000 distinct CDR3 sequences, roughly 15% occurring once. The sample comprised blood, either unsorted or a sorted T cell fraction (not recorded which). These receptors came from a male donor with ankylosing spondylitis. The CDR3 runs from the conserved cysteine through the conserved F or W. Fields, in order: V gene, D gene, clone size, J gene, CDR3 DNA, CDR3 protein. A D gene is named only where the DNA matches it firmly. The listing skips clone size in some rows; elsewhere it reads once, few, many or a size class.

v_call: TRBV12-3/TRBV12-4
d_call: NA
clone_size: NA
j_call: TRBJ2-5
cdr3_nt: TGTGCCAGCAGTTTAGACACGGTTCGGAGGGGAGAGACCCAGTACTTC
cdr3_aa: CASSLDTVRRGETQYF

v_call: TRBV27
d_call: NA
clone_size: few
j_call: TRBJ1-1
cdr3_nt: TGTGCCAGCAGAGCCATAGGGATGAGCCTGAACACTGAAGCTTTCTTT
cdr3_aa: CASRAIGMSLNTEAFF

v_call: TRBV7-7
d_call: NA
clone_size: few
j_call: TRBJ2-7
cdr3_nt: TGTGCCAGCAGCCTCTCGACTCTCTCCTACGAGCAGTACTTC
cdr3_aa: CASSLSTLSYEQYF

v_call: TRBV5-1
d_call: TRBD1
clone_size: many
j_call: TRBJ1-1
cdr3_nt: TGCGCCAGCAGCTTGACAGGGGGGGCGGGAGCTTTCTTT
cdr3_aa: CASSLTGGAGAFF

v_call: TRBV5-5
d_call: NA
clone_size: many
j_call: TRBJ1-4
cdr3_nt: TGTGCCAGCAGCTTGTCCCCAGGGTCTGAAAAACTGTTTTTT
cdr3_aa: CASSLSPGSEKLFF

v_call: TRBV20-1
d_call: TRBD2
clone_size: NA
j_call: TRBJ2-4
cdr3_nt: TGCAGTGCTAGAGATACGGGAGGGCCTGTCAAAAACATTCAGTACTTC
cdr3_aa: CSARDTGGPVKNIQYF

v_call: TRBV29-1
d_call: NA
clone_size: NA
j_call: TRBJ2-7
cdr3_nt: TGCAGCGTACAGGTCGGGGCCTACGAGCAGTACTTC
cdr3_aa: CSVQVGAYEQYF

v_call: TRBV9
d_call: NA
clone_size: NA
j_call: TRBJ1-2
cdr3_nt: TGTGCCAGCAGCGTACTGACAGGACCGGTTGATGGCTACACCTTC
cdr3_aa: CASSVLTGPVDGYTF

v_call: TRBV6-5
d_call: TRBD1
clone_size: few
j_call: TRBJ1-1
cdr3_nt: TGTGCCAGCAGTTACGGGACAGGGTCCGAAGCTTTCTTT
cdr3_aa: CASSYGTGSEAFF

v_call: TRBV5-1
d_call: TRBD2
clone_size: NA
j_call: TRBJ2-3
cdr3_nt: TGCGCCAGCAGCTCGGGACTAGCGGGGGGGCCGATAGTTACGCAGTATTTT
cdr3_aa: CASSSGLAGGPIVTQYF

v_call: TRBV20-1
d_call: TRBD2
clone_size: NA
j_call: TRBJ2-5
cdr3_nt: TGCAGCGGAGGGCGGGGGGCGTACCAAGAGACCCAGTACTTC
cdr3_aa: CSGGRGAYQETQYF

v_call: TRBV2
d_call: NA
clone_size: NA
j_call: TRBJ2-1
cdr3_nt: TGTGCCAGCAGTACAGATTACGGCAATGAGCAGTTCTTC
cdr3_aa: CASSTDYGNEQFF